Following are 32 T cell receptor beta chains from one sample sequenced in a study of blood T cell repertoires in COVID-19. Sequenced by immunoSEQ multiplex PCR; TCRdb stores in-frame clones only, minus some. This sample has roughly 150,000 clones, with about 83% found just once. Sequences were obtained from peripheral blood. These TCRs come from a human donor in a cohort sampled during active COVID-19.

The V gene is TRBV30, the J gene TRBJ1-1; TRBD1 matches at 7 bases. V lost 4 bases to trimming and J lost 5 bases; unmatched junction nucleotides: 10. Germline V lookup: CDR1 GTSNPN, CDR2 SVGIG (reference sequence). The CDR3 covers 14 residues. The CDR3 is CAWNRGGLATEAFF. The CDR3 DNA is TGTGCCTGGAACAGGGGCGGACTGGCGACTGAAGCTTTCTTT.

The chain uses TRBV10-3 and TRBJ1-3; 8 nucleotides align to TRBD1. V dropped 6 bases and J dropped 0; count of bases not matched to a gene: 4. The germline V gene encodes CDR1 ENHRY and CDR2 SYGVKD. This CDR3 is 15 amino acids long. The CDR3 reads CAIRPGQASGNTIYF. CDR3 DNA: TGTGCCATCAGGCCGGGACAGGCCTCTGGAAACACCATATATTTT.

The chain recombines TRBV11-3 with TRBJ1-4, with 8 bases identical to TRBD1. The germline V gene has CDR1 SGHNT and CDR2 YENEEA. This CDR3 region has 15 residues. With V trimmed by 5 bases and J by 5 bases, 7 bases remained unmatched. CDR3: CASSPGQGSNEKLFF. CDR3 coding DNA: TGTGCCAGCAGCCCCGGACAGGGATCAAATGAAAAACTGTTTTTT.

The chain uses TRBV28 and TRBJ2-3; D not resolved. From germline, CDR1 is MDHEN and CDR2 SYDVKM. V lost 4 bases to trimming and J lost 1 base, with 15 bases between them. CDR3 size: 16 residues. CDR3 protein: CASSWVATRGTDTQYF. CDR3 in DNA: TGTGCCAGCAGTTGGGTCGCGACACGAGGCACAGATACGCAGTATTTT.

V usage is TRBV19 and J usage is TRBJ2-5, with TRBD2 as a possible D gene (6 bases). The CDR3 covers 15 residues. The germline V gene encodes CDR1 LNHDA and CDR2 SQIVND (reference sequence). Trimming removed 3 bases from V and 2 bases from J, with 13 bases in between. The CDR3 sequence is CASSMFSGYQETQYF. For the CDR3, the DNA is TGTGCCAGTAGTATGTTTAGCGGCTATCAAGAGACCCAGTACTTC.

This clone was counted a single time. This CDR3 reads CAWKDRANYGYTF. The CDR3 nucleotides read TGTGCCTGGAAAGACAGAGCTAACTATGGCTACACCTTC. The chain joins TRBV30 to TRBJ1-2; TRBD1 is a possible D gene (5 bases). This CDR3 comprises 13 residues. The ends were cut back, 4 bases at V and 0 bases at J, with 9 bases in the middle. From germline, CDR1 is GTSNPN and CDR2 SVGIG (reference sequence). Complete variable domain (other parts from reference TRBV30 and TRBJ1-2): SQTIHQWPATLVQPVGSPLSLECTVEGTSNPNLYWYRQAAGRGLQLLFYSVGIGQISSEVPQNLSASRPQDRQFILSSKKLLLSDSGFYLCAWKDRANYGYTFGSGTRLTVV.

This chain uses TRBV29-1 with TRBJ1-2, with TRBD1 identical over 7 bases. V shed 7 bases and J 6 bases; nucleotides not matched to a gene: 8. CDR1 and CDR2 (germline): SQVTM, ANQGSEA. CDR3 length: 12 residues. The chain's CDR3 is CSGGTALDGYTF. The CDR3, as DNA: TGCAGCGGAGGGACAGCCCTAGATGGCTACACCTTC.

The chain links TRBV5-1 to TRBJ2-7, with 7 bases aligning to TRBD2. CDR3 size: 13 residues. Germline V lookup: CDR1 SGHRS, CDR2 YFSETQ. J lost 6 bases, V lost 0 bases, and 3 bases had no gene match. The CDR3 protein is CASSLVGGSEQYF. CDR3 coding DNA: TGCGCCAGCAGCTTGGTCGGCGGGAGCGAGCAGTACTTC.

The chain is built from TRBV5-1 and TRBJ2-3; 8 bases fit TRBD1. Looked up from germline, CDR1 is SGHRS and CDR2 is YFSETQ. The CDR3 runs 16 residues. Trimming took 0 bases from V and 1 from J; bases not matched to a gene: 4. CDR3 loop: CASSLEVQGGTDTQYF. DNA for the CDR3: TGCGCCAGCAGCTTGGAGGTACAGGGGGGCACAGATACGCAGTATTTT.

This sequence joins TRBV6-2 or TRBV6-3 and TRBJ2-7, with TRBD1 as a possible D gene (6 bases). The CDR3 is made up of 18 amino acids. Germline V CDR1 and CDR2: MNHEY, SVGEGT. Between the trimmed V and J ends, which lost 6 bases and 4 bases, there was a span of 28 bases. CDR3 protein: CASSLSPSRQAAYYEQYF. The DNA for the CDR3 is TGTGCCAGCAGCCTAAGCCCCTCCAGACAGGCCGCCTATTACGAGCAGTACTTC.

This sequence joins TRBV11-3 and TRBJ2-2; 9 nucleotides align to TRBD1. The CDR3 extends over 16 amino acids. With V trimmed by 5 bases and J by 2 bases, 6 bases remained unmatched. Germline V gives CDR1 SGHNT, CDR2 YENEEA. The DNA for the CDR3 is TGTGCCAGCAGCCGACCCACAGGGGGCAACACCGGGGAGCTGTTTTTT. This sequence encodes CASSRPTGGNTGELFF.

The chain couples TRBV6-5 to TRBJ2-7, with 10 bases identical to TRBD1. The CDR3 sequence is 13 residues long. V was pared by 10 bases and J by 2 bases, with 5 bases of the junction left unmatched. Germline CDR1 is MNHEY and CDR2 is SVGAGI. CDR3 amino acids: CATHGTGAYEQYF. In DNA, the CDR3 is TGTGCCACCCATGGGACAGGGGCCTACGAGCAGTACTTC.

The chain recombines TRBV6-5 with TRBJ2-1, with D possibly being TRBD2 (6 bases). Between the trimmed V and J ends, which lost 6 bases and 9 bases, there was a span of 21 bases. CDR1 MNHEY and CDR2 SVGAGI come from the germline V gene. The CDR3 consists of 15 residues. The CDR3 region is CASRSRPGALSEQFF. CDR3 sequence (DNA): TGTGCCAGCAGGAGCCGACCGGGAGCGCTCAGTGAGCAGTTCTTC.

This clone was picked up one time. The gene calls are TRBV9 and TRBJ2-7; 11 positions agree with TRBD1. The CDR3 sequence is 15 residues long. Germline V gene lookup returns CDR1 SGDLS and CDR2 YYNGEE. V was pared by 4 bases and J by 3 bases, with 6 bases of the junction left unmatched. The CDR3 loop reads CASSPRTGGDYEQYF. The CDR3, as DNA: TGTGCCAGCAGCCCCCGGACAGGGGGCGACTACGAGCAGTACTTC.

This clone appeared once. This chain joins TRBV29-1 and TRBJ1-1, with 8 bases identical to TRBD1. There are 12 residues in the CDR3. Per the germline V gene, CDR1 is SQVTM and CDR2 is ANQGSEA. The V and J ends lost 5 bases and 11 bases, in that order; junction bases with no gene match: 10. The chain's CDR3 is CSVRTGPQVAFF. The CDR3 region has the DNA TGCAGCGTTCGGACAGGGCCACAGGTGGCTTTCTTT.

The chain has TRBV21-1 and TRBJ2-6; the D call in the table, TRBD2, was not verified against the DNA. TRBV21-1 is a pseudogene segment. There are 22 residues in the CDR3. CDR3 in amino acids: CASSKARPSGGLLSSGANVLTF. CDR3 nucleotide sequence: TGTGCCAGCAGCAAAGCGCGCCCTAGCGGGGGGCTACTATCCTCTGGGGCCAACGTCCTGACTTTC.

This chain connects TRBV9 to TRBJ2-7, with a possible D match to TRBD1 (5 bases). CDR1 is SGDLS, CDR2 YYNGEE, per germline. The V gene lost 0 bases and the J gene lost 2 bases, with 12 bases spanning the gap. CDR3 length equals 15 residues. CDR3 DNA sequence: TGTGCCAGCAGCGTAGATGTGGACACCACCTACGAGCAGTACTTC. As protein: CASSVDVDTTYEQYF.

The rearrangement links TRBV2 to TRBJ2-5; a possible D gene is TRBD1 (5 bases). Germline CDR1 and CDR2: SNHLY and FYNNEI. This CDR3 region has 15 residues. V dropped 5 bases and J dropped 5 bases, with 18 bases sitting between them. The CDR3 protein is CASSPTKGLGETQYF. The CDR3 DNA sequence: TGTGCCAGCAGTCCCACCAAGGGGCTGGGGGAGACCCAGTACTTC.

In DNA form, the CDR3 reads TGTGCCAGCAGCGCGGAAGAGACCCAGTACTTC. Its protein product is CASSAEETQYF. This chain links TRBV5-4 with TRBJ2-5; D gene unclear. V lost 4 bases, J lost 3 bases, and 4 bases lay in between. This CDR3 contains 11 residues. CDR1 is SGHNT and CDR2 is YYREEE in the germline V gene (reference sequence).

The rearrangement links TRBV18 to TRBJ1-1; TRBD1 agrees at 8 bases. J gave up 1 base and V 1 base, and 8 bases lay outside the gene matches. Per germline, CDR1 KGHSH and CDR2 LQKENI. This CDR3 region has 17 residues. Here the CDR3 reads CASSPLPNRGWNTEAFF. CDR3 nucleotide sequence: TGTGCCAGCTCACCACTCCCGAACAGGGGGTGGAACACTGAAGCTTTCTTT.

This clone showed up just a few times. Other DNA variants within this sample encode the same CDR3. The chain is built from TRBV28 and TRBJ2-3, with D possibly TRBD1 on 6 matching bases. This CDR3 is 15 amino acids long. The germline V gene has CDR1 MDHEN and CDR2 SYDVKM. V lost 6 bases and J lost 2, with 15 bases in between. CDR3 loop: CASSSPGQPTDTQYF. The CDR3 DNA is TGTGCCAGCAGCAGCCCGGGACAACCCACAGATACGCAGTATTTT.

The chain is built from TRBV28 and TRBJ2-1, with 10 bases matching TRBD1. The CDR3 length is 15 residues. The junction had 7 bases not matched to a gene; V was cut back by 7 bases and J by 4 bases. Germline V gives CDR1 MDHEN, CDR2 SYDVKM. For the CDR3, the DNA is TGTGCCAGCACCCCGGGGGGACAGGGGTACAATGAGCAGTTCTTC. Translating it yields CASTPGGQGYNEQFF.

The chain joins TRBV20-1 to TRBJ2-1; weak D call: TRBD1 (6 bases). This CDR3 contains 11 residues. The V and J ends lost 1 base and 9 bases respectively, with 7 bases between them. The germline V gene encodes CDR1 DFQATT and CDR2 SNEGSKA (reference sequence). The CDR3 region has the DNA TGCAGTGCTAGAGGGGGGCTTGAGCAGTTCTTC. Its protein is CSARGGLEQFF.

This chain links TRBV19 with TRBJ1-5; TRBD1 agrees at 7 bases. J gave up 3 bases and V 7 bases, and 6 bases lay outside the gene matches. The CDR3 contains 14 residues. CDR1 and CDR2 (germline): LNHDA, SQIVND (reference sequence). CDR3 in DNA: TGTGCCAGTATGAAGGGGGCAGTCAATCAGCCCCAGCATTTT. Amino acid sequence: CASMKGAVNQPQHF. Full variable domain (outside the CDR3, taken from reference TRBV19 and TRBJ1-5): DGGITQSPKYLFRKEGQNVTLSCEQNLNHDAMYWYRQDPGQGLRLIYYSQIVNDFQKGDIAEGYSVSREKKESFPLTVTSAQKNPTAFYLCASMKGAVNQPQHFGDGTRLSIL.

The chain couples TRBV7-2 to TRBJ2-1; 8 bases match TRBD2. Trimming at V came to 3 bases and at J to 0 bases, leaving 4 bases not matched to a gene. This CDR3 contains 16 residues. Germline values: CDR1 SGHTA, CDR2 FQGNSA. In DNA, the CDR3 is TGTGCCAGCAGCTTTGTAGCGGGGAGCTCCTACAATGAGCAGTTCTTC. This sequence encodes CASSFVAGSSYNEQFF. Together with reference TRBV7-2 and TRBJ2-1, the CDR3 gives the full variable domain: GAGVSQSPSNKVTEKGKDVELRCDPISGHTALYWYRQSLGQGLEFLIYFQGNSAPDKSGLPSDRFSAERTGGSVSTLTIQRTQQEDSAVYLCASSFVAGSSYNEQFFGPGTRLTVL.

V is TRBV19 and J is TRBJ1-5; 9 positions agree with TRBD1. The V segment lost 0 bases and the J segment 5 bases; nucleotides outside the gene matches: 5. CDR1 LNHDA and CDR2 SQIVND come from the germline V gene (reference sequence). CDR3 size: 16 residues. The CDR3: CASSIDETGGYQPQHF. DNA for the CDR3: TGTGCCAGTAGTATAGATGAGACAGGGGGATATCAGCCCCAGCATTTT.

The J gene is TRBJ2-5, the V gene TRBV7-9, with D tentatively TRBD1 (5 bases). Germline V CDR1 and CDR2: SEHNR, FQNEAQ (reference sequence). V dropped 3 bases and J dropped 5 bases, with 19 bases sitting between them. This CDR3 comprises 16 residues. CDR3 DNA sequence: TGTGCCAGCAGCTTGCCCGCAGTCAAGTCAGGGGAGACCCAGTACTTC. This sequence encodes CASSLPAVKSGETQYF.

The chain couples TRBV6-5 to TRBJ1-2; 8 nucleotides match TRBD1. The CDR3 loop spans 13 amino acids. V lost 10 bases, J lost 6 bases, and 10 bases stayed unmatched. Germline values: CDR1 MNHEY, CDR2 SVGAGI. The CDR3 loop reads CATRTGSPNGYTF. The CDR3 DNA reads as TGTGCCACCCGGACAGGGAGCCCCAATGGCTACACCTTC.

The CDR3 sequence is CASSELAGSEVTQYF. The DNA of the CDR3 is TGCGCCAGCAGCGAACTAGCGGGGAGTGAGGTTACGCAGTATTTT. The chain combines TRBV5-1 with TRBJ2-3, with 10 bases lining up with TRBD2. This CDR3 has 15 amino acids. CDR1 is SGHRS, CDR2 YFSETQ, per germline. V trimming: 4 bases; J trimming: 8 bases; junction bases outside the gene matches: 10.

In its sample, this clone was seen a few times. The chain links TRBV11-2 to TRBJ2-7, with TRBD2 as a possible D gene (6 bases). Germline V gene lookup returns CDR1 SGHAT and CDR2 FQNNGV. Trimming took off 5 bases at V and 6 bases at J, with 14 bases between the two ends. The CDR3 length is 13 residues. The CDR3 bases are TGTGCCAGCAGCCCTGGACCGGGAGTCGAGCAGTACTTC. This gives the protein CASSPGPGVEQYF.

This clone was seen a few times. At one of its ends the junction is not consistent with the germline gene, which may arise from a read error. V gene TRBV24-1 combines with J gene TRBJ1-1; D not certain. Germline V gene data show CDR1 as KGHDR and CDR2 as SFDVKD. The CDR3 runs to 11 residues. The CDR3 region is CATSHGGGYIF. The CDR3 DNA reads TGTGCCACCAGCCACGGTGGCGGGTATATCTTT.

CDR3 residues: CASSSRGEETQYF. DNA for the CDR3: TGTGCCAGCAGCTCCCGCGGGGAAGAGACCCAGTACTTC. The chain links TRBV7-2 to TRBJ2-5; possibly TRBD2 for D (6 bases). The germline V and J ends were trimmed by 4 bases and 3 bases, with 9 bases remaining between them. CDR3 length: 13 residues. Germline-derived CDR1 and CDR2 are SGHTA and FQGNSA.